This T cell receptor beta chain was sequenced for a study of control samples from healthy donors and cancer patients. The data were produced by immunoSEQ multiplex PCR, yet TCRdb's version contains in-frame clones alone and is incomplete. The sample has some 120,000 clones, approximately 92% seen once. Germline CDR1 is SGHDT and CDR2 is YYEEEE. The CDR3 is made up of 16 amino acids. V shed 2 bases and J shed 0 bases, with 14 bases lying between them. The genes are TRBV5-6 and TRBJ1-1; no clear D. The sequencing input was PBMCs. The clonotype was recovered from an older man with head and neck cancer. The CDR3 coding sequence is TGTGCCAGCAGCTTTCGGAACGGACCTATGAACACTGAAGCTTTCTTT. Translation gives CASSFRNGPMNTEAFF.